These 11 T cell receptor beta chains share one sample of origin, sequenced in a study of PD-L1 blockade in urothelial cancer. Time point indicated: pretreatment peripheral blood. Here immunoSEQ multiplex PCR was the method, and the copy in TCRdb shows in-frame clones only, minus some. The data contain 85,000 to 95,000 clones, nearly 90% of them singletons. The sample in question was PBMCs, obtained around atezolizumab (anti-PD-L1) treatment. These TCRs come from a man in his fifties or sixties with urothelial cancer.

This clone is a singleton in its sample. The chain links TRBV28 to TRBJ1-4; D is perhaps TRBD1 (6 bases). Germline V gives CDR1 MDHEN, CDR2 SYDVKM. CDR3 length equals 14 residues. Trimming left V 1 base short and J 4 bases short, with 7 bases between. As DNA, the CDR3 is TGTGCCAGCAGTTTATACAGGGTTAATGAAAAACTGTTTTTT. Residues: CASSLYRVNEKLFF.

This rearrangement joins TRBV7-8 to TRBJ1-4; a weak D match, TRBD1 (5 bases). Germline loops: CDR1 SGHVS, CDR2 FQNEAQ. The CDR3 is 14 amino acids. V was cut by 0 bases and J by 7 bases, with 9 bases left in between. CDR3: CASSLAQGTEKLFF. CDR3 bases: TGTGCCAGCAGCTTAGCTCAGGGTACTGAAAAACTGTTTTTT.

The chain joins TRBV4-1 to TRBJ1-4; 7 bases line up with TRBD1. The junction had 6 bases not matched to a gene; V was cut back by 1 base and J by 4 bases. This CDR3 spans 16 amino acids. Germline V gene sequence: CDR1 MGHRA, CDR2 YSYEKL. CDR3 in DNA: TGCGCCAGCAGCCAAGCTATTGCAGGGGGTAATGAAAAACTGTTTTTT. Its protein is CASSQAIAGGNEKLFF.

The chain couples TRBV7-9 to TRBJ1-1; 10 nucleotides line up with TRBD1. The trim removed 5 bases at V and 1 base at J, leaving 10 bases unmatched. Germline assignment: CDR1 SEHNR and CDR2 FQNEAQ (reference sequence). The CDR3 length is 17 residues. CDR3 residues: CASSVDRGPGKNTEAFF. CDR3 nucleotide sequence: TGTGCCAGCAGCGTTGACAGGGGGCCTGGGAAGAACACTGAAGCTTTCTTT.

The genes are TRBV7-2 and TRBJ1-1, with 7 bases matching TRBD1. Losses at the gene ends were 1 base for V and 0 bases for J; bases not matched to a gene: 2. This CDR3 is built from 15 residues. Germline CDR1 and CDR2: SGHTA and FQGNSA. The CDR3 DNA follows: TGTGCCAGCAGCTTAGAGGGACAGCTGAACACTGAAGCTTTCTTT. It yields the protein CASSLEGQLNTEAFF.

This chain connects TRBV28 to TRBJ2-1, with D perhaps matching TRBD2 (6 bases). Trimming cost V 2 bases and J 2 bases, with 13 bases left between them. The CDR3 length is 16 residues. Per germline, CDR1 MDHEN and CDR2 SYDVKM. CDR3 region: CASSLDTGVTYNEQFF. CDR3 in DNA: TGTGCCAGCAGTTTAGATACGGGAGTAACCTACAATGAGCAGTTCTTC.

The chain uses TRBV6-1 and TRBJ1-5; no definite D call. Germline assignment: CDR1 MNHNS and CDR2 SASEGT. Trimming removed 2 bases at V and 6 bases at J, with 17 bases between. There are 16 residues in the CDR3. As DNA, the CDR3 is TGTGCCAGCAGTGAAAGTGTGTCGGGGTTTGGTCAGCCCCAGCATTTT. Amino acid sequence: CASSESVSGFGQPQHF.

The chain combines TRBV9 with TRBJ2-3; 7 nucleotides match TRBD2. CDR3 length equals 15 residues. Losses at the gene ends were 3 bases for V and 1 base for J; bases not matched to a gene: 5. CDR1 is SGDLS, CDR2 YYNGEE, per germline. CDR3 protein: CASSAGTIGTDTQYF. The CDR3 region has the DNA TGTGCCAGCAGCGCCGGGACTATTGGCACAGATACGCAGTATTTT.

The chain links TRBV6-5 to TRBJ1-2, with 8 bases that match TRBD1. Germline values: CDR1 MNHEY, CDR2 SVGAGI. Losses at the gene ends were 5 bases for V and 0 bases for J; bases not matched to a gene: 5. CDR3 length: 15 residues. CDR3 bases: TGTGCCAGCAGTCCTCGACAGGGGCCTAACTATGGCTACACCTTC. Amino acids: CASSPRQGPNYGYTF.

The chain uses TRBV7-8 and TRBJ2-7; a possible D gene is TRBD1 (5 bases). V lost 2 bases and J lost 3, with 11 bases in between. The germline CDR1 and CDR2 sequences are SGHVS and FQNEAQ. This CDR3 has 14 amino acids. In nucleotides, the CDR3 is TGTGCCAGCAGCTTAACAGGAACCATCTACGAGCAGTACTTC. This translates into CASSLTGTIYEQYF.

This chain joins TRBV27 and TRBJ2-5, with D possibly matching TRBD2 (7 bases). Trimming took 8 bases from V and 7 from J, leaving 20 bases between them. Looked up from germline, CDR1 is MNHEY and CDR2 is SMNVEV (reference sequence). CDR3 length: 14 amino acids. CDR3 region: CASSYLGASGTQYF. The CDR3 bases are TGTGCCAGCTCTTACCTGGGGGCTAGCGGGACCCAGTACTTC.